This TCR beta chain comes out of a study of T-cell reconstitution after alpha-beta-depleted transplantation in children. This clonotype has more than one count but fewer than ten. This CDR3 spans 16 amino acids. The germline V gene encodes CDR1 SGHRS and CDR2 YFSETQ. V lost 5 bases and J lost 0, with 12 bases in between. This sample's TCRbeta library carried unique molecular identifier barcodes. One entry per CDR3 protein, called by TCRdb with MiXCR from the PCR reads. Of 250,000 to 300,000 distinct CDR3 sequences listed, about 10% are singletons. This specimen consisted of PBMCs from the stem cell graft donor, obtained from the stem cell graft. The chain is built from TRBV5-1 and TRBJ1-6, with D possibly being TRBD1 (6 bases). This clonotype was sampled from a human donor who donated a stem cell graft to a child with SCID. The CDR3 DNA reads TGCGCCAGCAGGGACAGTCCCACCTCCTATAATTCACCCCTCCACTTT. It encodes CASRDSPTSYNSPLHF.